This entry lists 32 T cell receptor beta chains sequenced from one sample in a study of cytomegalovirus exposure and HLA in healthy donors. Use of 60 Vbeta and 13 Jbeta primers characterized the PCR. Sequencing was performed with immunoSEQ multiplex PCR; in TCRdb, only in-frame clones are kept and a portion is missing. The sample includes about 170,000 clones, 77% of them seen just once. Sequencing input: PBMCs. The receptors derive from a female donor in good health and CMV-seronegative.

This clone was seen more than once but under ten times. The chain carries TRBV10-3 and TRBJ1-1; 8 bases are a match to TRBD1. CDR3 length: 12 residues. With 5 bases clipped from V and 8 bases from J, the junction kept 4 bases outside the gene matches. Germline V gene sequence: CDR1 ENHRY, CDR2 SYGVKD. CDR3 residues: CAISTTGEEAFF. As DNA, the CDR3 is TGTGCCATCAGTACGACAGGGGAGGAAGCTTTCTTT.

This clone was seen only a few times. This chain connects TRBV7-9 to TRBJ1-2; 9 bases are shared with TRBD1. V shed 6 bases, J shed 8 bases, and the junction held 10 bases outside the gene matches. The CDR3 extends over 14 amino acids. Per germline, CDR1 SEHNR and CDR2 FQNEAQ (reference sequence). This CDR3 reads CASSPLGTGRGYTF. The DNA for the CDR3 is TGTGCCAGCAGTCCACTCGGGACAGGGAGAGGCTACACCTTC.

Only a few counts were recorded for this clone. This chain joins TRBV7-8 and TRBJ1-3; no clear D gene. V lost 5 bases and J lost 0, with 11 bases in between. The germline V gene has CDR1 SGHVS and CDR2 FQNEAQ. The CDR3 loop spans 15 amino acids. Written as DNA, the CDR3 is TGTGCCAGCAGCGCCTGGGAGTCCTCTGGAAACACCATATATTTT. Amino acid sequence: CASSAWESSGNTIYF.

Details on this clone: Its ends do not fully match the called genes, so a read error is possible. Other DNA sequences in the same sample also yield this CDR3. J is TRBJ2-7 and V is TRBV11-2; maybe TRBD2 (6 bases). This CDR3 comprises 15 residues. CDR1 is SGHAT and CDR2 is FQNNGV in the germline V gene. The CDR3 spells CASSLDPTGAYEQYF. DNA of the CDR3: TGTGCCAGCAGTTTAGACCCTACGGGGGCCTACGAGCAGTACTTC.

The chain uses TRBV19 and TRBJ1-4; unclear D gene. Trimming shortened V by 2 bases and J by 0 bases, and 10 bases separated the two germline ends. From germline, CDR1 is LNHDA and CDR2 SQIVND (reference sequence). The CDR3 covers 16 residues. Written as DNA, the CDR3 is TGTGCCAGTAGTATAAAGAGTAACCCAACTAATGAAAAACTGTTTTTT. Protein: CASSIKSNPTNEKLFF.

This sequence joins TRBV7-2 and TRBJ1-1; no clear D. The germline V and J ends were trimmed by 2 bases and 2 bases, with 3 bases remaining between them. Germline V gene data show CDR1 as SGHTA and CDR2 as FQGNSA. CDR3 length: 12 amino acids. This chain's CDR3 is CASSLSNTEAFF. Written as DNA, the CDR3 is TGTGCCAGCAGCTTATCAAACACTGAAGCTTTCTTT.

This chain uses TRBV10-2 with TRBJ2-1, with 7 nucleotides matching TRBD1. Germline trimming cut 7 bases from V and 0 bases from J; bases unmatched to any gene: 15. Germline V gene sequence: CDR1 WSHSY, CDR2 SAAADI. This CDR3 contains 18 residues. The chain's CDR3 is CASTGTVPFMSSYNEQFF. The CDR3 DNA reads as TGCGCCAGCACTGGGACAGTCCCTTTCATGAGCTCCTACAATGAGCAGTTCTTC.

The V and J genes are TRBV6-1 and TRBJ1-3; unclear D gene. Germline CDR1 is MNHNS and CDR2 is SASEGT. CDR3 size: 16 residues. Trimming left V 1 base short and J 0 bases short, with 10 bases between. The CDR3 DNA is TGTGCCAGCAGTGAAGGGGGAGCTAACTCTGGAAACACCATATATTTT. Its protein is CASSEGGANSGNTIYF.

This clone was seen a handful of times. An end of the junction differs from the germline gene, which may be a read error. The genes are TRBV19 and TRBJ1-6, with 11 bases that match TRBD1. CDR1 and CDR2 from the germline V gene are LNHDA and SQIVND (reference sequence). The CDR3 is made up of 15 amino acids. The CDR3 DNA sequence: TGTGCCAGTAGAAGGGACAGGGGGTATACTTCACCCCTCCACTTT. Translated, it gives CASRRDRGYTSPLHF.

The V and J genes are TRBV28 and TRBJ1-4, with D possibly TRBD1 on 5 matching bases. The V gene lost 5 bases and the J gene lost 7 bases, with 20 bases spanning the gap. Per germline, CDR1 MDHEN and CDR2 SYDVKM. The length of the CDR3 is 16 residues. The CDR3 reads CASSLARYRGVEKLFF. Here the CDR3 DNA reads TGTGCCAGCAGTCTAGCTAGGTATCGGGGGGTTGAAAAACTGTTTTTT.

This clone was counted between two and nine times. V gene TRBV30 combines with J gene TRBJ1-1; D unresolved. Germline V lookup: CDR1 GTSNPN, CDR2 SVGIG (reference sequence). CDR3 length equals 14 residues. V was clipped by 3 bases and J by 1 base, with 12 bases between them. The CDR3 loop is CAWRFMVANTEAFF. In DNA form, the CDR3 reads TGTGCCTGGAGATTCATGGTGGCGAACACTGAAGCTTTCTTT.

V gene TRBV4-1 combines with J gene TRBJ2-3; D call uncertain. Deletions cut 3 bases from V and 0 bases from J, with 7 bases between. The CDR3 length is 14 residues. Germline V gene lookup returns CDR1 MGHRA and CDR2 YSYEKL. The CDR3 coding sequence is TGCGCCAGCAGCCACGAGTGGAGCACAGATACGCAGTATTTT. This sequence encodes CASSHEWSTDTQYF.

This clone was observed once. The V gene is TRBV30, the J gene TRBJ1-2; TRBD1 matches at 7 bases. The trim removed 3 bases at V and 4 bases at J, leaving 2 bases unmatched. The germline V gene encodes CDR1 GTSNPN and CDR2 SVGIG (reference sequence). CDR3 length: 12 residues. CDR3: CAWRWTGYGYTF. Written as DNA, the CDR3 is TGTGCCTGGAGATGGACAGGCTATGGCTACACCTTC.

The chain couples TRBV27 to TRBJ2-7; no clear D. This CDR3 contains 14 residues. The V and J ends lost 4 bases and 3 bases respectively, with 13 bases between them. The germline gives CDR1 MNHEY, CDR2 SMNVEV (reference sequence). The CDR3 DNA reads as TGTGCCAGCAGTTCTCCCCTGCGGAACTACGAGCAGTACTTC. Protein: CASSSPLRNYEQYF.

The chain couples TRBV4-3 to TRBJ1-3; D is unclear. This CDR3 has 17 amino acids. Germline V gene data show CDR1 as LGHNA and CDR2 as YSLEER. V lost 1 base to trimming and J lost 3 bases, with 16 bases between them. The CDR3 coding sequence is TGCGCCAGCAGCCAAGCGTTTAATACTCTGAATGGAAACACCATATATTTT. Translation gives CASSQAFNTLNGNTIYF.

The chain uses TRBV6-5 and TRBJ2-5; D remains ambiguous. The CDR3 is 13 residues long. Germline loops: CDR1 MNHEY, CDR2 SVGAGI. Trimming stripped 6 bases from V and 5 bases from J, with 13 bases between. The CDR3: CASSPFGYETQYF. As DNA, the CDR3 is TGTGCCAGCAGCCCCTTCGGGTACGAGACCCAGTACTTC.

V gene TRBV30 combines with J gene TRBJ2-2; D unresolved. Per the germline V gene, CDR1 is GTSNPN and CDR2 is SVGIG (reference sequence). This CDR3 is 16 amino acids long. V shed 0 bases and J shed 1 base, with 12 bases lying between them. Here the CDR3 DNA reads TGTGCCTGGAGTGTACCCTGGGCAGGGAACACCGGGGAGCTGTTTTTT. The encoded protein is CAWSVPWAGNTGELFF.

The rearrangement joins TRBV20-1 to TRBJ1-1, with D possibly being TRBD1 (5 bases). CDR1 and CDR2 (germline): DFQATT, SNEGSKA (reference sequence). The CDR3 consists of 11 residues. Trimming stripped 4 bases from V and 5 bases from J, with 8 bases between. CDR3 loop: CSAKDRTEAFF. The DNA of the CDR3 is TGCAGTGCTAAAGACAGAACTGAAGCTTTCTTT.

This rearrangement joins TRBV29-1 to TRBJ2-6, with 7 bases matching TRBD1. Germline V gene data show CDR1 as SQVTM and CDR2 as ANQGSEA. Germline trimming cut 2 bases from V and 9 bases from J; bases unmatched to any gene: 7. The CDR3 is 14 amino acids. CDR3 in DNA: TGCAGCGTTGAATACGACAGGGATGGCAACGTCCTGACTTTC. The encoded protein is CSVEYDRDGNVLTF.

The CDR3 spells CAWSVSGGYGYTF. In DNA, the CDR3 is TGTGCCTGGAGTGTATCAGGGGGCTATGGCTACACCTTC. The rearrangement uses TRBV30 and TRBJ1-2; 7 bases fit TRBD1. The V and J ends lost 0 bases and 4 bases, in that order; junction bases with no gene match: 2. Germline CDR1 is GTSNPN and CDR2 is SVGIG (reference sequence). The CDR3 contains 13 residues. The full variable domain, with the rest looked up from reference TRBV30 and TRBJ1-2, is SQTIHQWPATLVQPVGSPLSLECTVEGTSNPNLYWYRQAAGRGLQLLFYSVGIGQISSEVPQNLSASRPQDRQFILSSKKLLLSDSGFYLCAWSVSGGYGYTFGSGTRLTVV.

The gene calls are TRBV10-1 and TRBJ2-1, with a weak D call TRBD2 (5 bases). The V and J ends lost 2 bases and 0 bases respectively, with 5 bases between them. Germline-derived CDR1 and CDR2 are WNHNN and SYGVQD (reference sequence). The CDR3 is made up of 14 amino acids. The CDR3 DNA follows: TGCGCCAGCAGTGAGGGGAGCTCCTACAATGAGCAGTTCTTC. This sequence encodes CASSEGSSYNEQFF.

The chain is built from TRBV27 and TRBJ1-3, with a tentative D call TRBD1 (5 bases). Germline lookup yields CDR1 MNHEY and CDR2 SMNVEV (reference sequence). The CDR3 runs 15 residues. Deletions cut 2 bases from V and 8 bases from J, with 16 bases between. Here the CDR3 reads CASSLRRGGRDTIYF. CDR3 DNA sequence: TGTGCCAGCAGTTTAAGAAGGGGAGGAAGAGACACCATATATTTT.

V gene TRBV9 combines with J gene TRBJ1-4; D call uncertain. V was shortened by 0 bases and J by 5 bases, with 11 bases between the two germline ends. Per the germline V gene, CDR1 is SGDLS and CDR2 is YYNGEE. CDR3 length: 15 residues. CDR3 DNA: TGTGCCAGCAGCGTAGCCGGGAGGGAGAATGAAAAACTGTTTTTT. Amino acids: CASSVAGRENEKLFF.

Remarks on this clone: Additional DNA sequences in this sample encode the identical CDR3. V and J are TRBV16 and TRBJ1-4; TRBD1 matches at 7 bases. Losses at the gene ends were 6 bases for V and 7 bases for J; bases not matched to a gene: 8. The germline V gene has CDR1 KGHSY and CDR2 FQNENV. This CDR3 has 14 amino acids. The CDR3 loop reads CASSDGTEGEKLFF. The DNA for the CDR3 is TGTGCCAGCAGTGACGGGACAGAAGGTGAAAAACTGTTTTTT.

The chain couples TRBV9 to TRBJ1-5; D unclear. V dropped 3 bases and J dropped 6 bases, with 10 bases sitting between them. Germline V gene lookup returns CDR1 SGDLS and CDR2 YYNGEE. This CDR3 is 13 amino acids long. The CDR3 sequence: CASSADMSQPQHF. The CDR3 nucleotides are TGTGCCAGCAGCGCCGACATGTCTCAGCCCCAGCATTTT.

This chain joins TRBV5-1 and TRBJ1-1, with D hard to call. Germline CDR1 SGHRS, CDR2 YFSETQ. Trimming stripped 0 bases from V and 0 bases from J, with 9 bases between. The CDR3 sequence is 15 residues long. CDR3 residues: CASSLDPGMNTEAFF. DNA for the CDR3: TGCGCCAGCAGCTTGGATCCGGGAATGAACACTGAAGCTTTCTTT.

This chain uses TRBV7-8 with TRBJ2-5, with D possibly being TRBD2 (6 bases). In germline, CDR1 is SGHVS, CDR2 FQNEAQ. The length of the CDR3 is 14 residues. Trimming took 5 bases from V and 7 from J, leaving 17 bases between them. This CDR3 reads CASSRDSARGTQYF. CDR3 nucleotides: TGTGCCAGCAGCCGGGACTCAGCCCGGGGGACCCAGTACTTC.

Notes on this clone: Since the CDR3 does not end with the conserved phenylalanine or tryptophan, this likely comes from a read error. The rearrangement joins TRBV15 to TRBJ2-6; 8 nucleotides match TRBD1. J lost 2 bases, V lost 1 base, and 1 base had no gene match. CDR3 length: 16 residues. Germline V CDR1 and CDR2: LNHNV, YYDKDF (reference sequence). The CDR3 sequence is CATSRVQGAGANVLTS. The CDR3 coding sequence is TGTGCCACCAGCAGAGTACAGGGGGCTGGGGCCAACGTCCTGACTTCC.

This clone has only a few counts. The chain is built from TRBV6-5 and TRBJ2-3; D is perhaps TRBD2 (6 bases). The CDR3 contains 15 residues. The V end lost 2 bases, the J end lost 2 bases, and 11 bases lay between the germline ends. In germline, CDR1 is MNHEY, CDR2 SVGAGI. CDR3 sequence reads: CASSYGREITDTQYF. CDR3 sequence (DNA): TGTGCCAGCAGTTACGGGCGGGAAATCACAGATACGCAGTATTTT.

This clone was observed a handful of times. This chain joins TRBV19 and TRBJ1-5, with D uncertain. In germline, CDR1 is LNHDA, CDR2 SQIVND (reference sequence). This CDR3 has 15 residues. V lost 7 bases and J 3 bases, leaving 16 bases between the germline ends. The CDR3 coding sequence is TGTGCCAGTAAGGTATCCAGGTCTTTCAATCAGCCCCAGCATTTT. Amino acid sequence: CASKVSRSFNQPQHF. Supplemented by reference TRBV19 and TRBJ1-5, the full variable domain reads DGGITQSPKYLFRKEGQNVTLSCEQNLNHDAMYWYRQDPGQGLRLIYYSQIVNDFQKGDIAEGYSVSREKKESFPLTVTSAQKNPTAFYLCASKVSRSFNQPQHFGDGTRLSIL.

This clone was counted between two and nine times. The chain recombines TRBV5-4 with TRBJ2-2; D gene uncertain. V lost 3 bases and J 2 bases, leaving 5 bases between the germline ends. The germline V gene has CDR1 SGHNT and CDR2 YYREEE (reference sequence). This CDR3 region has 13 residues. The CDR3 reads CASSWRNTGELFF. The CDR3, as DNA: TGTGCCAGCAGCTGGAGAAACACCGGGGAGCTGTTTTTT.

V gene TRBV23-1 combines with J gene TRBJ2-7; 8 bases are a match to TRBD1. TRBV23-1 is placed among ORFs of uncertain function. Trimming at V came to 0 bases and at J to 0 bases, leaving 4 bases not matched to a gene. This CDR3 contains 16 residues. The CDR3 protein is CASSQSGTGSSYEQYF. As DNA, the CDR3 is TGCGCCAGCAGTCAATCGGGGACAGGTAGCTCCTACGAGCAGTACTTC.